The present TCR beta chain was sequenced within a study of cytotoxic CD8 clonotypes in ibrutinib-treated CLL. Whole-study context: Outcomes included some 24 partial and 2 complete responses; after median roughly 65 months, approximately 14 stayed remitted and 12 progressed. Study conclusions and caveats: The public clonotypes identified were infrequent and showed contraction or stability on treatment. Clonality, elevated at ibrutinib response, dropped back toward baseline at progression.

Points on this clone: What it binds is not known.

Deep sequencing aimed at 1 in 200,000 to 1 in 1 million T cells' resolution. Profiling relied on immunoSEQ multiplex PCR, and the TCRdb table lists in-frame clones only, not all of them. Counted here are 300,000 to 400,000 clones, about 61% occurring once; the ten biggest clones make up just under 6.5%. The V segment lost 4 bases and the J segment 1 base; nucleotides outside the gene matches: 8. CDR1 and CDR2 (germline): SGHRS, YFSETQ. This CDR3 contains 18 residues. The sample was PBMCs, taken after 36 months of ibrutinib treatment. The chain combines TRBV5-1 with TRBJ2-6; 10 positions agree with TRBD1. This clonotype was sampled from a human donor with chronic lymphocytic leukemia. The CDR3 DNA reads as TGCGCCAGCAGCGCCGGGACAGGGGCTCTTTCTGGGGCCAACGTCCTGACTTTC. Translation: CASSAGTGALSGANVLTF.